This T cell receptor beta chain originates from a study of STAT5B mutations in CD4+ large granular lymphocyte leukemia. Broader study findings: Main leukemic clonotypes were patient-specific, but approximately 25% appeared at low frequency elsewhere. Top patient clones used TRBV06 genes more often: 8/27 versus 2/35 in controls. Data were not HLA-matched across samples.

About this clone itself: Its antigen is unknown.

This CDR3 comprises 14 residues. Germline CDR1 ENHRY, CDR2 SYGVKD. The ends were cut back, 7 bases at V and 6 bases at J, with 17 bases in the middle. Assay used: immunoSEQ multiplex PCR; TCRdb lists only in-frame clones, some missing. Of tens of thousands of clones in the sample, around 73% were seen once. The source material was CD4+ T cells from blood buffy coats. The gene calls are TRBV10-3 and TRBJ2-3; perhaps TRBD2 as D (6 bases). This clonotype originated in a human donor in good health. CDR3 sequence reads: CAIKKEGPADTQYF. As DNA, the CDR3 is TGTGCCATCAAAAAGGAGGGCCCAGCGGATACGCAGTATTTT.